This T cell receptor beta chain was recorded in a study of long-term antiretroviral therapy in people with HIV. Looking at the study overall: Initial samples were collected about a decade before the 2015 immediate-ART recommendation. Findings and caveats of the study: Someone took the blood between the mid-2000s and the late 2010s, maybe while older ART regimens were in use. ART adherence was not documented, and neither viral resistance nor therapy changes had any data.

This clone has only a few counts. Antigen unknown. V was trimmed by 0 bases and J by 4 bases, leaving 10 bases between them. CDR1 is MNHEY and CDR2 is SVGAGI in the germline V gene. The CDR3 consists of 15 residues. The libraries were made with immunoSEQ v3.0 at survey level. Only in-frame clones appear in the TCRdb table, and some are missing; sequencing was by immunoSEQ multiplex PCR. The sample has around 20,000 clones, more than 75% seen once. Here the sequenced sample was unsorted PBMCs, taken 5.9 years after starting antiretroviral therapy. The receptor comes from a man in his thirties or forties with HIV. V gene TRBV6-5 combines with J gene TRBJ2-1; D ambiguous. The CDR3 DNA sequence: TGTGCCAGCAGTTACTCCTGGACGGTGTACAATGAGCAGTTCTTC. Translation: CASSYSWTVYNEQFF.